This T cell receptor beta chain was identified during a study of cytomegalovirus exposure and HLA in healthy donors (dated by TCRdb to about 2017). For the wider study: An earlier analysis of approximately 640 of the donors reported roughly 300 Gb of sequence data and 117 million unique TCR beta sequences from about 179 million T cells. The study combined high-throughput TCR immunosequencing, statistical association of individual TCRs with disease status, and machine learning to predict cytomegalovirus infection status. The study aimed to test whether cataloging public T cell receptors could reveal signatures of past pathogen exposure. An earlier analysis of 450 to 750 of the donors used high-throughput TCR beta sequencing to judge whether each TCR beta V gene segment behaved as functional or pseudogenic. The number of donors typed differed by locus, with about 629-630 for A, B, C, DRB1 and DQB1, 522 for DQA1, 606 for DPA1, and under 490 for DPB1. Roughly 300 gigabases of sequencing data and around 87 million unique TCR sequences were included in an early release covering 550 to 650 HLA-typed donors. A later analysis re-examined previously published TCR beta repertoires from about 700 donors and added high-resolution HLA genotyping to investigate patterns of TCR occurrence. HLA typing included class I and class II loci at four-digit resolution. In the later analysis, no new phenotypic data were used to find candidate immune exposures; instead, reliance was placed on TCR beta sequences and their occurrence across donors. Every repertoire in the discovery cohort had been generated on one and the same sequencing platform. Among over 350 genotyped donors of the cohort, an average of 235,054 unique TCR beta nucleotide sequences were sequenced per donor, roughly 20% of them non-productive. The study profiled the T cell repertoires of approximately 700 subjects by immunosequencing and related them to cytomegalovirus serostatus. In addition to the first cohort of around 670 subjects, a separate validation cohort of 100 to 150 different subjects was used. Genome-wide SNP genotypes for about 55% of the 666 donors were used in a later genetic analysis, which treated that subset as a discovery cohort. Of the roughly 410 genotyped donors, 75% to 85% were placed in the genetic ancestry cluster associated with self-reported Caucasian donors. Five DR-DQ haplotypes were treated as single units for association and clustering because of strong linkage in the cohort. Donor age, sex, ethnicity and CMV serostatus were collected together with the repertoire data.

Taken from the germline V gene, the CDR1 and CDR2 loops are MNHNS and SASEGT. Germline trimming amounts to 7 bases on V and 8 bases on J, with 5 as the count of junction bases outside the gene matches. The CDR3 has 15 amino acids, counting the end cysteine and phenylalanine. CDR3 DNA only is kept here, 45 bases in frame from base 1. Libraries were constructed by the immunoSEQ multiplex PCR assay. The multiplex PCR relied on a mix of 60 forward primers for TCR Vbeta segments and 13 reverse primers for TCR Jbeta segments. Amplification of the CDR3 region of rearranged TCR beta genes was performed with a multiplex PCR assay on genomic DNA. Amplified TCR beta libraries were sequenced as 87-base-pair reads on the Illumina HiSeq System. Per the authors' processing: Across the roughly 600 repertoires, a later analysis counted about 81 million unique TCR beta chains, some 11 million of which were shared by at least two donors. A nearest-neighbor algorithm error-corrected the raw reads and collapsed the reads into unique sequences, merging closely related sequences to remove PCR and sequencing errors. CDR3 sequences were aligned to IMGT reference sequences to assign V, D and J gene segments. For a sequence to be retained, a match of at least six nucleotides was required to both a V gene segment and a J gene segment. Rearrangements were classified as productive when the CDR3 lacked stop codons and remained in frame with V and J, and all other rearrangements were classified as non-productive. CDR3 was defined according to IMGT convention as the region running from the second conserved V-encoded cysteine to the conserved J-encoded phenylalanine. In an earlier analysis of roughly 580 of the donors, sequences lacking an unambiguous match to a single V gene segment were excluded. An earlier analysis of almost 600 of the donors classified V segments as functional when productive rearrangements were above 56.7% and as segregating when the standard deviation between donors was above 5%. A statistical classification framework was built to diagnose cytomegalovirus status from the catalog of TCR beta chain sequences. V and J gene assignment, in a later analysis, came from comparing TCR nucleotide sequences with IMGT/GENE-DB human TR gene sequences. Using the TCRdist pipeline, a later analysis assigned CDR3 sequences along with most-parsimonious VDJ recombination scenarios. In a later analysis, every TCR beta chain was defined by the combination of its CDR3 amino acid sequence and its V-gene family, and reads without a unique V-gene family were dropped. To address suspected cross-contamination and a sequencing artifact, a later analysis removed 592 highly shared, low-generation-probability nucleotide sequences. A later analysis calculated a clonal expansion index for each public chain from normalized within-repertoire ranks of inferred template counts. In a later analysis, generation probabilities were computed using a VDJ recombination model fitted to out-of-frame rearrangements, and the results were checked against IGoR. A later analysis scored TCR-TCR, TCR-HLA and TCR-CMV co-occurrence with hypergeometric tests, applying a repertoire-size bias correction to TCR pairs. In a later analysis, false discovery rates were estimated by permuting HLA or CMV assignments 20 times. In a later analysis, co-occurring TCRs were grouped using DBSCAN, and TCRdist sequence similarity was added for clustering within HLA-allele-positive subsets. For co-occurrence clustering, repertoires with fewer than 30,000 or more than 120,000 public chains were excluded, along with 4 to 6 repertoires with anomalous nucleotide sharing. In its TCRdb copy, this immuneACCESS table keeps in-frame sequences only and misses some clones. Where compared with another copy, unresolved V genes explain less than half of these, and the others have no known cause. The V and J calls and clone size are taken from that table; D and trimming were inferred from the DNA. Present in this sample are under 150,000 clones, approximately 80% of which were seen just once. The top ten clones comprise 2.7% of the sample.

The cohort consisted of some 670 healthy bone marrow donors. At the time of sampling, every cohort member was nominally healthy, though immune exposures that went unrecorded were likely present. The donor was CMV seronegative and belonged to the group of approximately 320 seronegative cohort members. Each donor provided a peripheral blood sample, and peripheral blood mononuclear cells were used for TCR beta sequencing. Genomic DNA extraction from the blood cell samples was performed with the Qiagen DNeasy Blood Extraction Kit. Regarding this clone: Its specific antigen is unknown. It has no much larger one-base neighbor in the sample; base qualities were not kept.

The full study reports these points: While some public TCRs were present in many individuals, most TCR sequences turned up only very rarely across donors. The classifier was reported to diagnose cytomegalovirus status with high specificity and sensitivity in both the original cohort and the validation cohort. HLA typing was unavailable for some donors at each locus, so association tests used only the typed subset. The sequencing pipeline was judged likely to have produced a cluster of highly shared sequence variants as a technical artifact. Broadly in line with IMGT annotations, most TCR beta V segments showed up in productive rearrangements about 87% or about 30% of the time in an earlier analysis of several hundred of the donors. In a later genetic analysis, a missense DCLRE1C variant was associated with V-gene and J-gene trimming of TCR beta chains, and the association was replicated in an independent cohort. Correlated functional status among segregating V segments might reflect linkage disequilibrium, but an unknown experimental factor could not be ruled out. According to the authors, the approach could potentially be generalized to other disease states and immunological phenotypes. When HLA alleles, especially DR and DQ, strongly co-occurred, TCR associations were difficult to assign to individual alleles. Presence/absence analyses assumed roughly uniform sequencing depth across donors, an assumption that may not hold. In vitro tests confirmed that a few of the cytomegalovirus-associated TCR beta chains recognize cytomegalovirus antigens. Only TCR beta chains were sequenced in this cohort, and the absence of alpha or paired-chain data limited detectable features. In the study, 150 to 200 TCR beta chains were listed as associated with cytomegalovirus. In a later analysis, the rate of TCR association differed among HLA loci, with DRB1 alleles having the most associated TCRs and HLA-C alleles having the fewest. A further reported finding was that TCR beta sequences accurately predicted the HLA-A and HLA-B alleles for most subjects in the first cohort. Compared with equally common non-associated chains, HLA-associated TCR beta chains in a later analysis were more clonally expanded and had lower generation probabilities. According to a later analysis, most CMV-associated TCR beta chains appeared to be HLA-restricted, and the HLA associations seemed to be driven largely by CMV exposure. At a false discovery rate of 0.05, a later analysis linked approximately 18,000 TCR beta sequences to specific HLA alleles. The only immune exposure information available for the cohort was CMV serostatus. Some IMGT-functional V segments, including TRBV6-2 and TRBV6-3, could not be distinguished by the 87-base-pair reads and were therefore excluded. Because counts were too low, about 18 rarely observed V segments, including chromosome 9 orphons, were excluded from the earlier analysis of fewer than 650 of the donors. A later genetic analysis reported fewer N-insertions in productive TCRs among donors in an Asian-associated ancestry cluster than the 666-donor mean. Several of the top co-occurrence clusters appeared to be linked to parvovirus B19, influenza, CMV and Epstein-Barr virus, according to a later analysis.

The specimen sequenced was PBMCs. This TCR was sampled from a boy between 2 and 10 years old in good health and CMV-seronegative. The rearrangement combines TRBV6-1 with TRBJ2-4, and 16 junction bases match TRBD2. The nucleotide sequence is TGTGCCAGCACGGGACTAGCGGGGGGGGCGGACATTCAGTACTTC. Its product reads: CASTGLAGGADIQYF.